These 2 T cell receptor beta chains originate from one sample sequenced in a study of T cells after yellow fever vaccination. TCRdb re-analysed the 5' RACE reads in MiXCR, keeping a single row per CDR3 protein. This table has 150,000 to 200,000 distinct CDR3 sequences, about 11% appearing once. This material consisted of CD8+ T cells sorted from PBMCs, taken 15 days after the yellow fever booster vaccination. The receptor source for this set is a man younger than 30 who received the YFV17D yellow fever vaccine.

This chain uses TRBV7-2 with TRBJ2-6; TRBD2 aligns across 9 bases. CDR3 length equals 19 residues. From germline, CDR1 is SGHTA and CDR2 FQGNSA. The V and J ends lost 1 base and 0 bases, in that order; junction bases with no gene match: 7. The CDR3 reads CASSLGYSGGLSGANVLTF. The CDR3 DNA follows: TGTGCCAGCAGCTTAGGTTATAGCGGGGGCCTCTCTGGGGCCAACGTCCTGACTTTC. The full variable domain, its missing parts supplied by reference TRBV7-2 and TRBJ2-6, is GAGVSQSPSNKVTEKGKDVELRCDPISGHTALYWYRQSLGQGLEFLIYFQGNSAPDKSGLPSDRFSAERTGGSVSTLTIQRTQQEDSAVYLCASSLGYSGGLSGANVLTFGAGSRLTVL.

This clonotype was observed at least ten times. The chain combines TRBV6-5 with TRBJ2-5; TRBD1 agrees at 8 bases. This CDR3 comprises 14 residues. The ends lost 4 bases at V and 5 bases at J; junction bases unmatched: 6. CDR1 MNHEY and CDR2 SVGAGI come from the germline V gene. DNA of the CDR3: TGTGCCAGCAGTTTTACAGGGGGAGACGAGACCCAGTACTTC. Protein product: CASSFTGGDETQYF.